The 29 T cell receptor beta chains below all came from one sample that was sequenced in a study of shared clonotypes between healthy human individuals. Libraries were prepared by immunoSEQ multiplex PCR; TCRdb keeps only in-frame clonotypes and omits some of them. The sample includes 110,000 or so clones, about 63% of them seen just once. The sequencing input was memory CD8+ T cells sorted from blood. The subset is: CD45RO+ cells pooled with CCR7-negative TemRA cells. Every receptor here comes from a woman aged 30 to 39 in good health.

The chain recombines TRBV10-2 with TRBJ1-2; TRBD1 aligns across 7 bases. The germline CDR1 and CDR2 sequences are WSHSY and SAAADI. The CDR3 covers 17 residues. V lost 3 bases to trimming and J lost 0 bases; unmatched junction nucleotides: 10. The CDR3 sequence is CASSDRWGQQSNYGYTF. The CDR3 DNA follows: TGCGCCAGCAGTGACCGGTGGGGACAGCAATCTAACTATGGCTACACCTTC.

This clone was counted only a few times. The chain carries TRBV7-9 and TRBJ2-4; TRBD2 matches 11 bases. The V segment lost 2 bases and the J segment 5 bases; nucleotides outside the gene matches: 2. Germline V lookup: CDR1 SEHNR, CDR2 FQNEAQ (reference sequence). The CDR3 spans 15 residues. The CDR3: CASSLPGLAENIQYF. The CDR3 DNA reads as TGTGCCAGCAGCTTACCGGGACTAGCGGAAAACATTCAGTACTTC.

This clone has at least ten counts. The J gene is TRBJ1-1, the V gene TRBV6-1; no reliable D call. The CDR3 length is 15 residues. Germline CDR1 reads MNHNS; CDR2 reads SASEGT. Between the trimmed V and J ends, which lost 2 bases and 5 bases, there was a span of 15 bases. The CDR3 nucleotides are TGTGCCAGCAGTGAATATGGCCGTCCGGGAACTGAAGCTTTCTTT. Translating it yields CASSEYGRPGTEAFF.

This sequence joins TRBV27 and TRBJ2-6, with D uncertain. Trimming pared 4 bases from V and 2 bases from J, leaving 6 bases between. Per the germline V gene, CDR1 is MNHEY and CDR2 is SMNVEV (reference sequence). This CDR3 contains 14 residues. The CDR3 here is CASSSFAGANVLTF. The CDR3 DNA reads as TGTGCCAGCAGTTCCTTCGCTGGGGCCAACGTCCTGACTTTC.

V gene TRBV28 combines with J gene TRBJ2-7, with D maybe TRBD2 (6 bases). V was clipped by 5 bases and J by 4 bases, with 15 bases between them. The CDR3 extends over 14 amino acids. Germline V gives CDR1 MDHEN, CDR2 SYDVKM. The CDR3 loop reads CASSTFGGDYEQYF. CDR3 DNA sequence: TGTGCCAGCAGTACTTTTGGCGGGGATTACGAGCAGTACTTC.

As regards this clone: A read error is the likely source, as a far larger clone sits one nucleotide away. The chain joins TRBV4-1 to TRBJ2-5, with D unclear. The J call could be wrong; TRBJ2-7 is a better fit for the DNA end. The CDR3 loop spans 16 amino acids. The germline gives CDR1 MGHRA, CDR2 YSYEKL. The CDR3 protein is CASSQDDASPSYEQYF. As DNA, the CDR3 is TGCGCCAGCAGCCAAGATGATGCGTCCCCTTCCTACGAGCAGTACTTC.

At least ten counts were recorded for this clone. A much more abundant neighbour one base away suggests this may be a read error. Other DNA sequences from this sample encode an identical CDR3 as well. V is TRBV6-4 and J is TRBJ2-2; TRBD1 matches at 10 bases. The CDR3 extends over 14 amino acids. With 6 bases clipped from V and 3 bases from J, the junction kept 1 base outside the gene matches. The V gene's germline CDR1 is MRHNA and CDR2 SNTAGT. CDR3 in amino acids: CASSGTGDTGELFF. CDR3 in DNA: TGTGCCAGCAGCGGGACAGGGGACACCGGGGAGCTGTTTTTT.

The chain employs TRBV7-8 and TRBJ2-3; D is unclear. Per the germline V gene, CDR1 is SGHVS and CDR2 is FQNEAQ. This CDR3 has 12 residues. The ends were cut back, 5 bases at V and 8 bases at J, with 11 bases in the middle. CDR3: CASSPLVGTQYF. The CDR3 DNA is TGTGCCAGCAGCCCCCTCGTGGGTACGCAGTATTTT.

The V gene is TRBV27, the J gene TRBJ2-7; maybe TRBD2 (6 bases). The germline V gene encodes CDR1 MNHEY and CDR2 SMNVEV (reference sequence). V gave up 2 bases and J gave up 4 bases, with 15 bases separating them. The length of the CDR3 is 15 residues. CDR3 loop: CASSLIAAEVYEQYF. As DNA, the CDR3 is TGTGCCAGCAGTTTAATAGCGGCAGAGGTATACGAGCAGTACTTC.

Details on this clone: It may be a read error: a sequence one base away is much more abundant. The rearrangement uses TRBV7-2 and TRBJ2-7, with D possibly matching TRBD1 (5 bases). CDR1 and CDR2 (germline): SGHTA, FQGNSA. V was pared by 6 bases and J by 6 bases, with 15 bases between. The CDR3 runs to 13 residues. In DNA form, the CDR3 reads TGTGCCAGCAGATTAACCCCAGGGCCCGAGCAGTACTTC. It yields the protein CASRLTPGPEQYF.

DNA of the CDR3: TGTGCCAGCAGCTTGGCTGGACTAGCGGACAATGAGCAGTTCTTC. Translating gives CASSLAGLADNEQFF. This sequence joins TRBV5-6 and TRBJ2-1; TRBD2 agrees at 10 bases. The CDR3 totals 15 residues. V gave up 0 bases and J gave up 5 bases; unmatched junction bases: 2. The germline V gene has CDR1 SGHDT and CDR2 YYEEEE.

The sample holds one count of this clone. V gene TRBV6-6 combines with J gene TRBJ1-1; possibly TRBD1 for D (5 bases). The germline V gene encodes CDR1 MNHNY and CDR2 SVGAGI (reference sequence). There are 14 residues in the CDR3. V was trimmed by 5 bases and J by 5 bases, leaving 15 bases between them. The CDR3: CASSQARPGTEAFF. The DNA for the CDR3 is TGTGCCAGCAGTCAGGCCCGGCCAGGGACTGAAGCTTTCTTT.

CDR3 protein: CASSLAGNTDTQYF. CDR3 nucleotide sequence: TGTGCCAGCAGCTTAGCGGGAAACACAGATACGCAGTATTTT. The chain employs TRBV7-9 and TRBJ2-3; the D is unclear. This CDR3 is 14 amino acids long. The V gene's germline CDR1 is SEHNR and CDR2 FQNEAQ (reference sequence). The V and J ends lost 0 bases and 2 bases respectively, with 6 bases between them.

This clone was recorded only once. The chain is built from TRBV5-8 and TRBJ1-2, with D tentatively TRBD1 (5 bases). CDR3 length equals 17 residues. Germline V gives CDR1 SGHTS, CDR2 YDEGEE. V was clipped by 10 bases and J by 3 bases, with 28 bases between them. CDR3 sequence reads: CAPHPWQGLSSHYGYTF. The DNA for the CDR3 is TGTGCCCCGCATCCGTGGCAGGGCCTCTCCTCTCACTATGGCTACACCTTC.

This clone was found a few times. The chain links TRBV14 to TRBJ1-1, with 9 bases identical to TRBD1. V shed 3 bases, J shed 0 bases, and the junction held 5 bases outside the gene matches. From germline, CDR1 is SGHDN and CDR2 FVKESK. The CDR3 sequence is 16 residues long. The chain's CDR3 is CASSQLQGALNTEAFF. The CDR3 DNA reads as TGTGCCAGCAGCCAGTTACAGGGGGCATTGAACACTGAAGCTTTCTTT.

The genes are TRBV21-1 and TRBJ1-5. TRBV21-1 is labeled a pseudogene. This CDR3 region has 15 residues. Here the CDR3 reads CASSPDLYSNQPQHF. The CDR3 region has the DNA TGTGCCAGCAGTCCGGACTTGTATAGCAATCAGCCCCAGCATTTT.

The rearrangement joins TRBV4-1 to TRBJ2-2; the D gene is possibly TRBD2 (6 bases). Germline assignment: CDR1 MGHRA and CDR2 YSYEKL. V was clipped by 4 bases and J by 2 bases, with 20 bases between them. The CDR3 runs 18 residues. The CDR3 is CASSPTPASEQNTGELFF. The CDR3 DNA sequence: TGCGCCAGCAGCCCTACCCCCGCTAGCGAACAAAACACCGGGGAGCTGTTTTTT.

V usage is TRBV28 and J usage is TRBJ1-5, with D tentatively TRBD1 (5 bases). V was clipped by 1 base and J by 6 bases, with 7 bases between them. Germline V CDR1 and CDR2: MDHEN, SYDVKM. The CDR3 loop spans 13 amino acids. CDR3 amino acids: CASSLSRGQPQHF. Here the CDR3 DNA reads TGTGCCAGCAGTTTATCAAGGGGTCAGCCCCAGCATTTT. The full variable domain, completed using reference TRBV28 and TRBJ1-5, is DVKVTQSSRYLVKRTGEKVFLECVQDMDHENMFWYRQDPGLGLRLIYFSYDVKMKEKGDIPEGYSVSREKKERFSLILESASTNQTSMYLCASSLSRGQPQHFGDGTRLSIL.

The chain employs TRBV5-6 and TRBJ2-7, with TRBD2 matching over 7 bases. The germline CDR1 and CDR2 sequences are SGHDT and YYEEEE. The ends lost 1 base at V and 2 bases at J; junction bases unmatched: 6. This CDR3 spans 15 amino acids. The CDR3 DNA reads TGTGCCAGCAGCTTGTCGGGGGGAAATACCTACGAGCAGTACTTC. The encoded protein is CASSLSGGNTYEQYF.

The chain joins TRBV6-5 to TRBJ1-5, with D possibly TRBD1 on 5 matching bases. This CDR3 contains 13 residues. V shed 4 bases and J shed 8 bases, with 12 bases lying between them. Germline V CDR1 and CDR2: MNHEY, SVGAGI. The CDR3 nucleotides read TGTGCCAGCAGTTCGGGGGAGGTGGAGCCCCAGCATTTT. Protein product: CASSSGEVEPQHF.

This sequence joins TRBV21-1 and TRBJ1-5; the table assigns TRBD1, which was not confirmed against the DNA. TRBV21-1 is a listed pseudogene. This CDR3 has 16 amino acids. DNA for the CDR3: TGTGCCAGCAGCACCCAAGACAGGGGTAGCAATCAGCCCCAGCATTTT. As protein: CASSTQDRGSNQPQHF.

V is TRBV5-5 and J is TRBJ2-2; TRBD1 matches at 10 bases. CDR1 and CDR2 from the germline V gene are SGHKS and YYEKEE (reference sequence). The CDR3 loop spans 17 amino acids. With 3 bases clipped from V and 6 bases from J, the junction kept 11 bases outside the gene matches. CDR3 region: CASSWDSGTGDAGELFF. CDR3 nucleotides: TGTGCCAGCAGCTGGGATTCCGGGACAGGGGACGCCGGGGAGCTGTTTTTT.

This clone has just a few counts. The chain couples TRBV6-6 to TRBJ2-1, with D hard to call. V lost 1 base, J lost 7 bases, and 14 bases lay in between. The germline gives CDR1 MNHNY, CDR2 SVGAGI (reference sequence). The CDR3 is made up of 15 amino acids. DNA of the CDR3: TGTGCCAGCAGTTACTGGGTGGAGAGCCTGAATGAGCAGTTCTTC. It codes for CASSYWVESLNEQFF.

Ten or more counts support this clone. The CDR3 loop reads CASRWVDYEQYF. The DNA of the CDR3 is TGTGCCAGCCGGTGGGTGGACTACGAGCAGTACTTC. V usage is TRBV6-1 and J usage is TRBJ2-7; the D is unclear. Germline CDR1 reads MNHNS; CDR2 reads SASEGT. Trimming took off 8 bases at V and 3 bases at J, with 11 bases between the two ends. This CDR3 spans 12 amino acids.

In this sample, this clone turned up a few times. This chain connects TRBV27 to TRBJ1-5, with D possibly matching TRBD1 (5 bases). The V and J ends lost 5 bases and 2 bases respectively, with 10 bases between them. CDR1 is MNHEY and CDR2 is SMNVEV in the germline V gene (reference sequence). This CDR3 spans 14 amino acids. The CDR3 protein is CASSGLGGNQPQHF. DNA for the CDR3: TGTGCCAGCAGTGGACTAGGGGGCAATCAGCCCCAGCATTTT.

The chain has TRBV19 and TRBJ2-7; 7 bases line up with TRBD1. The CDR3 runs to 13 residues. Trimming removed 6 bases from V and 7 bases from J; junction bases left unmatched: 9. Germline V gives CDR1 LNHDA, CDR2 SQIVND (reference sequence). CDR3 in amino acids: CASSRGTAREQYF. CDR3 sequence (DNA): TGTGCCAGTAGCCGAGGGACAGCAAGGGAGCAGTACTTC.

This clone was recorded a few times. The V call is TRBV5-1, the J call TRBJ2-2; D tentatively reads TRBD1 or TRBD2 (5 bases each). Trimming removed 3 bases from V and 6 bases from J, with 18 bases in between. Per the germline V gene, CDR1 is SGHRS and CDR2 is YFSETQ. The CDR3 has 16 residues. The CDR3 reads CASSWGTGSSPGELFF. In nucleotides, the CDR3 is TGCGCCAGCAGCTGGGGGACGGGCTCCTCCCCCGGGGAGCTGTTTTTT.

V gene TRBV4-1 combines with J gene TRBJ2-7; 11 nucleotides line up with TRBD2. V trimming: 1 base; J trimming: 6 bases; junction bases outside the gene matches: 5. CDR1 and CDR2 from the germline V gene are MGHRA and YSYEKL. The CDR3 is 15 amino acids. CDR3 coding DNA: TGCGCCAGCAGCCAAGTTAGCGGGAGGGCCCGCGAGCAGTACTTC. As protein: CASSQVSGRAREQYF.

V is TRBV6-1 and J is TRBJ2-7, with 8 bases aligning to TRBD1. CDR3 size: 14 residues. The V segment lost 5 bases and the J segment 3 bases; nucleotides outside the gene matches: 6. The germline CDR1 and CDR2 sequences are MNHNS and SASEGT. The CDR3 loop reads CASSIAGTGYEQYF. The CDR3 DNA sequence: TGTGCCAGCAGTATCGCCGGGACAGGCTACGAGCAGTACTTC.